There are a few counts of the clone carrying this TCR beta chain. Just one base apart from a much larger clone, this may be a read error. Calling Graves' hyperthyroidism stable meant ophthalmopathy did not progress within 18 months. Investigators excluded patients with uncontrolled infection, other autoimmune disease, pregnancy or lactation. CDR3 length: 15 amino acids. CDR1 is SNHLY and CDR2 is FYNNEI in the germline V gene. The data were obtained in a study of T cells in Graves' hyperthyroidism and ophthalmopathy. Amplification of TCR beta CDR3 regions used RNA as the template. HTBI primers were the set used in a first-round RT-PCR of the TCR CDR3. MiXCR, applied by TCRdb to the multiplex PCR reads, yields one record per CDR3 protein. The sample shows fewer than 900,000 distinct CDR3 sequences, roughly 15% of them seen only once.

Sample: blood. This TCR derives from a man between 18 and 35 years old with Graves' hyperthyroidism. J is TRBJ2-1 and V is TRBV2; the D gene is possibly TRBD1 (6 bases). The CDR3 loop is CASSEGAVSYNERFF. The CDR3 nucleotides are TGTGCCAGCAGTGAGGGGGCTGTCTCCTACAATGAGCGGTTCTTC.